These 20 T cell receptor beta chains were all obtained from the same sample, sequenced in a study of CD8+ T cells in alopecia areata. Indicated treatment: oral pan-JAK inhibitor, 5-10 mg twice daily. RNA was isolated and reverse transcribed to cDNA, the sequencing template. Assay: immunoSEQ multiplex PCR; the TCRdb copy retains only in-frame clones and omits some. The table includes 120,000 to 150,000 clones, 65% to 90% detected once. Specimen: CD8+ T cells sorted from blood, collected at week 4, from a patient treated with tofacitinib. All receptors derive from a human donor with alopecia areata.

The rearrangement links TRBV4-1 to TRBJ2-5; D might be TRBD2 (7 bases). The germline V gene encodes CDR1 MGHRA and CDR2 YSYEKL. The CDR3 length is 16 residues. Trimming shortened V by 4 bases and J by 2 bases, and 17 bases separated the two germline ends. CDR3 sequence reads: CASSRLPRGAQETQYF. The CDR3 DNA sequence: TGCGCCAGCAGCCGCCTTCCTCGGGGGGCTCAAGAGACCCAGTACTTC.

Comment on this clone: Other nucleotide sequences from this sample produce the same CDR3. The J gene is TRBJ2-1, the V gene TRBV6-5; D gene ambiguous. The CDR3 is 11 residues long. Per germline, CDR1 MNHEY and CDR2 SVGAGI. V lost 6 bases and J 4 bases, leaving 4 bases between the germline ends. As DNA, the CDR3 is TGTGCCAGCAGCACATACAATGAGCAGTTCTTC. Protein product: CASSTYNEQFF.

The V and J genes are TRBV18 and TRBJ2-7; 11 bases are shared with TRBD1. With V trimmed by 2 bases and J by 2 bases, 2 bases remained unmatched. The CDR3 loop spans 15 amino acids. Germline-derived CDR1 and CDR2 are KGHSH and LQKENI. The DNA of the CDR3 is TGTGCCAGCTCACCAGGACAGGGGGCGACCTACGAGCAGTACTTC. It translates to CASSPGQGATYEQYF.

The genes are TRBV7-6 and TRBJ2-1; D might be TRBD1 (6 bases). The germline V gene has CDR1 SGHVS and CDR2 FNYEAQ. The CDR3 is made up of 16 amino acids. Trimming took 2 bases from V and 7 from J, leaving 18 bases between them. This chain's CDR3 is CASSLPQTGFGNEQFF. CDR3 DNA sequence: TGTGCCAGCAGCTTACCGCAGACAGGTTTCGGGAATGAGCAGTTCTTC.

The chain has TRBV29-1 and TRBJ2-7; a weak D match, TRBD2 (5 bases). This CDR3 has 14 amino acids. V was clipped by 4 bases and J by 3 bases, with 16 bases between them. Germline V gene data show CDR1 as SQVTM and CDR2 as ANQGSEA. CDR3 residues: CSVVAGLGVYEQYF. The CDR3 DNA reads as TGCAGCGTTGTGGCCGGCCTCGGGGTCTACGAGCAGTACTTC.

V and J are TRBV29-1 and TRBJ2-5; D not certain. The CDR3 contains 11 residues. From germline, CDR1 is SQVTM and CDR2 ANQGSEA. Trimming pared 3 bases from V and 4 bases from J, leaving 6 bases between. CDR3 bases: TGCAGCGTTGATTTTCGAGAGACCCAGTACTTC. Its protein product is CSVDFRETQYF.

This chain connects TRBV4-1 to TRBJ1-5; D is unclear. CDR3 length equals 14 residues. In germline, CDR1 is MGHRA, CDR2 YSYEKL. V lost 1 base and J 2 bases, leaving 6 bases between the germline ends. The CDR3 loop is CASSQVKGNQPQHF. The CDR3 DNA reads TGCGCCAGCAGCCAAGTCAAGGGCAATCAGCCCCAGCATTTT.

The J gene is TRBJ2-3, the V gene TRBV7-9; D possibly corresponds to TRBD1 (7 bases). V lost 5 bases to trimming and J lost 7 bases, with 19 bases between them. Germline lookup yields CDR1 SEHNR and CDR2 FQNEAQ (reference sequence). This CDR3 is built from 15 residues. CDR3 residues: CASSPVEGATNTQYF. The CDR3 region has the DNA TGTGCCAGCAGCCCAGTGGAGGGGGCAACAAATACGCAGTATTTT.

The chain uses TRBV13 and TRBJ2-5; D ambiguous. The DNA end is more similar to TRBJ2-7, so the J call may be wrong. Germline V lookup: CDR1 PRHDT, CDR2 FYEKMQ (reference sequence). The CDR3 contains 13 residues. The CDR3, as DNA: TGTGCCAGCAGCTTTAGTCTCCAGGACGAGCAGTACTTC. Its translation is CASSFSLQDEQYF.

The CDR3 protein is CASRDGGLYNEQFF. The CDR3 coding sequence is TGTGCCAGCAGGGACGGGGGGCTCTACAATGAGCAGTTCTTC. The J gene is TRBJ2-1, the V gene TRBV6-1, with a tentative D call TRBD2 (7 bases). V was shortened by 6 bases and J by 3 bases, with 12 bases between the two germline ends. CDR1 is MNHNS and CDR2 is SASEGT in the germline V gene. The CDR3 contains 14 residues.

The chain uses TRBV25-1 and TRBJ2-5, with 7 bases identical to TRBD2. Germline V gives CDR1 MGHDK, CDR2 SYGVNS. V gave up 4 bases and J gave up 0 bases; unmatched junction bases: 2. The length of the CDR3 is 14 residues. CDR3 region: CASSGLADQETQYF. Here the CDR3 DNA reads TGTGCCAGCAGTGGCCTAGCGGACCAAGAGACCCAGTACTTC.

The chain recombines TRBV4-1 with TRBJ1-2; the match to TRBD1 covers 7 bases. CDR3 size: 14 residues. The trim removed 1 base at V and 6 bases at J, leaving 5 bases unmatched. Per the germline V gene, CDR1 is MGHRA and CDR2 is YSYEKL. CDR3 amino acids: CASSQGRGLDGYTF. CDR3 nucleotides: TGCGCCAGCAGCCAAGGGAGGGGGCTAGATGGCTACACCTTC.

This chain links TRBV7-9 with TRBJ2-1, with 9 bases that match TRBD1. Germline CDR1 and CDR2: SEHNR and FQNEAQ (reference sequence). V gave up 5 bases and J gave up 3 bases; unmatched junction bases: 2. The CDR3 has 14 amino acids. The CDR3 sequence is CASSPDRGYNEQFF. The CDR3 DNA reads TGTGCCAGCAGCCCGGACAGGGGCTACAATGAGCAGTTCTTC.

As concerns this clone: The same CDR3 also results from other DNA sequences found in this sample. The chain has TRBV7-9 and TRBJ1-2; D not resolved. Germline CDR1 is SEHNR and CDR2 is FQNEAQ (reference sequence). Trimming removed 5 bases from V and 0 bases from J, with 7 bases in between. The CDR3 has 13 amino acids. The CDR3 DNA is TGTGCCAGCAGCCCGGTATCTAACTATGGCTACACCTTC. Amino acids: CASSPVSNYGYTF.

V gene TRBV5-6 combines with J gene TRBJ2-1; D is uncertain. V shed 0 bases and J shed 8 bases, with 15 bases lying between them. The CDR3 sequence is 15 residues long. From germline, CDR1 is SGHDT and CDR2 YYEEEE. The CDR3 loop is CASSLAPGARDEQFF. The CDR3 nucleotides are TGTGCCAGCAGCTTGGCCCCTGGCGCCCGGGATGAGCAGTTCTTC.

A remark on this clone: Relative to the germline gene, one junction end is altered; a read error may explain this. V is TRBV5-6 and J is TRBJ1-1; TRBD1 matches 10 bases. Looked up from germline, CDR1 is SGHDT and CDR2 is YYEEEE. The CDR3 is 12 residues long. As DNA, the CDR3 is TGTGCCAGCAGCCCCGGGACAGGGGACCTCTCCTTT. It specifies CASSPGTGDLSF.

The chain joins TRBV10-3 to TRBJ2-1, with D possibly called TRBD1 or TRBD2 (6 bases each). Per germline, CDR1 ENHRY and CDR2 SYGVKD. This CDR3 region has 14 residues. V lost 10 bases, J lost 6 bases, and 19 bases lay in between. In nucleotides, the CDR3 is TGTGCCACCAACGATGGGGGGCCGAGCAATGAGCAGTTCTTC. Protein product: CATNDGGPSNEQFF.

V usage is TRBV29-1 and J usage is TRBJ2-7; possible D gene TRBD1, 6 bases. The ends were cut back, 6 bases at V and 0 bases at J, with 12 bases in the middle. Germline V CDR1 and CDR2: SQVTM, ANQGSEA. The CDR3 is 13 amino acids. CDR3 DNA: TGCAGCGTGAGGACAGCGGACTCCTACGAGCAGTACTTC. Encoded protein: CSVRTADSYEQYF.

The V and J genes are TRBV6-5 and TRBJ2-1; 10 bases are a match to TRBD2. Germline values: CDR1 MNHEY, CDR2 SVGAGI. The CDR3 extends over 12 amino acids. The ends lost 7 bases at V and 8 bases at J; junction bases unmatched: 2. Here the CDR3 DNA reads TGTGCCAGCACTAGCGGGGGATATGAGCAGTTCTTC. Protein product: CASTSGGYEQFF.

The J gene is TRBJ1-2, the V gene TRBV6-5; D call uncertain. The germline CDR1 and CDR2 sequences are MNHEY and SVGAGI. This CDR3 region has 15 residues. Trimming removed 2 bases from V and 2 bases from J, with 12 bases in between. CDR3 DNA sequence: TGTGCCAGCAGTTACGAGAGGGAATCGAACTATGGCTACACCTTC. Its translation is CASSYERESNYGYTF.